Below are 25 T cell receptor beta chains sequenced from a single sample in a study of T cell responses to AZD1222 COVID-19 vaccine. Using immunoSEQ multiplex PCR, the repertoire was profiled, and TCRdb retains in-frame clones only, with some absent. Altogether roughly 120,000 clones are present, roughly 90% being singletons, with the ten largest covering 4% to 5%. The sample in question was peripheral blood, obtained 28 days after the second dose of the MenACWY control vaccine. The source of these receptors is an adult who received the MenACWY meningococcal vaccine as a control.

The CDR3 spells CASSLSSGIAYGYTF. The DNA of the CDR3 is TGTGCCAGCAGTTTATCCTCGGGGATCGCCTATGGCTACACCTTC. The rearrangement links TRBV27 to TRBJ1-2; D not resolved. Germline CDR1 reads MNHEY; CDR2 reads SMNVEV (reference sequence). The CDR3 length is 15 residues. V lost 0 bases to trimming and J lost 4 bases, with 12 bases between them.

This chain joins TRBV3-1 (or the pseudogene TRBV3-2) and TRBJ2-1, with TRBD2 matching 7 bases. The CDR3 has 18 amino acids. Trimming removed 1 base from V and 0 bases from J; junction bases left unmatched: 9. The germline gives CDR1 LGHDT, CDR2 YNNKEL (reference sequence). CDR3 region: CASSQGRRGKSSYNEQFF. CDR3 coding DNA: TGTGCCAGCAGCCAAGGGCGGCGGGGGAAAAGCTCCTACAATGAGCAGTTCTTC.

The chain combines TRBV30 with TRBJ2-1; the D is unclear. Deletions cut 7 bases from V and 2 bases from J, with 12 bases between. CDR1 is GTSNPN, CDR2 SVGIG, per germline (reference sequence). CDR3 size: 13 residues. CDR3 in DNA: TGTGCCTACAGCAGTGACCCCTACAATGAGCAGTTCTTC. It codes for CAYSSDPYNEQFF.

The genes are TRBV7-3 and TRBJ2-5; a weak D match, TRBD1 (6 bases). Trimming took off 4 bases at V and 4 bases at J, with 16 bases between the two ends. CDR1 is SGHTA, CDR2 FQGTGA, per germline. The CDR3 totals 15 residues. The CDR3 sequence is CASSSQQTGRETQYF. CDR3 nucleotides: TGTGCCAGCAGCTCCCAGCAGACAGGACGAGAGACCCAGTACTTC.

The chain joins TRBV19 to TRBJ2-5, with TRBD2 matching over 7 bases. Per germline, CDR1 LNHDA and CDR2 SQIVND (reference sequence). V gave up 5 bases and J gave up 1 base; unmatched junction bases: 4. The CDR3 is 14 residues long. The CDR3 DNA follows: TGTGCCAGTAGTGAATGGGGGGGCCAAGAGACCCAGTACTTC. Amino acids: CASSEWGGQETQYF. The full variable domain, with the rest looked up from reference TRBV19 and TRBJ2-5, is DGGITQSPKYLFRKEGQNVTLSCEQNLNHDAMYWYRQDPGQGLRLIYYSQIVNDFQKGDIAEGYSVSREKKESFPLTVTSAQKNPTAFYLCASSEWGGQETQYFGPGTRLLVL.

The rearrangement links TRBV10-1 to TRBJ2-7; TRBD2 matches at 15 bases. The trim removed 6 bases at V and 0 bases at J, leaving 9 bases unmatched. The CDR3 is 18 residues long. Looked up from germline, CDR1 is WNHNN and CDR2 is SYGVQD (reference sequence). The DNA for the CDR3 is TGCGCCAGCAGCCCGGGACTAGCGGGGGGCGCTAGCTCCTACGAGCAGTACGTC. Encoded protein: CASSPGLAGGASSYEQYV.

V is TRBV2 and J is TRBJ2-7, with 8 positions matching TRBD1. This CDR3 has 14 residues. Germline CDR1 SNHLY, CDR2 FYNNEI. V lost 6 bases to trimming and J lost 2 bases; unmatched junction nucleotides: 6. CDR3 nucleotides: TGTGCCAGCAGCGCGGACAGGGCCACCTACGAGCAGTACTTC. Residues: CASSADRATYEQYF.

This clone was counted a few times. This chain connects TRBV7-6 to TRBJ2-2; TRBD1 matches at 8 bases. CDR3 length: 15 residues. V lost 6 bases and J lost 5; bases outside the gene matches: 8. Germline values: CDR1 SGHVS, CDR2 FNYEAQ. The CDR3 here is CASRYRTGRTGELFF. The CDR3 DNA is TGTGCCAGCAGATACAGGACAGGGAGGACCGGGGAGCTGTTTTTT.

The rearrangement uses TRBV4-2 and TRBJ1-1, with D uncertain. V gave up 1 base and J gave up 0 bases, with 21 bases separating them. Per the germline V gene, CDR1 is LGHNA and CDR2 is YNFKEQ. The CDR3 is 19 residues long. Written as DNA, the CDR3 is TGTGCCAGCAGCCAAGGAACAAGGTCGAACGGAAAAATGAACACTGAAGCTTTCTTT. Its protein is CASSQGTRSNGKMNTEAFF.

The chain couples TRBV28 to TRBJ2-5; D possibly corresponds to TRBD1 (8 bases). V lost 6 bases, J lost 6 bases, and 17 bases lay in between. CDR1 and CDR2 from the germline V gene are MDHEN and SYDVKM. The CDR3 loop spans 14 amino acids. This CDR3 reads CASRPTGEGKTQYF. In DNA, the CDR3 is TGTGCCAGCAGACCGACAGGGGAGGGGAAGACCCAGTACTTC.

The rearrangement uses TRBV5-1 and TRBJ2-5, with 13 bases fitting TRBD2. J was trimmed by 3 bases and V by 5 bases; bases with no gene match: 4. In germline, CDR1 is SGHRS, CDR2 YFSETQ. The CDR3 is made up of 15 amino acids. DNA of the CDR3: TGCGCCAGCAGGGGGACTAGCGGGACCAAAGAGACCCAGTACTTC. This sequence encodes CASRGTSGTKETQYF. The variable domain in full, completed from reference TRBV5-1 and TRBJ2-5, reads KAGVTQTPRYLIKTRGQQVTLSCSPISGHRSVSWYQQTPGQGLQFLFEYFSETQRNKGNFPGRFSGRQFSNSRSEMNVSTLELGDSALYLCASRGTSGTKETQYFGPGTRLLVL.

The genes are TRBV27 and TRBJ1-6, with 7 bases lining up with TRBD1. The CDR3 contains 16 residues. Germline values: CDR1 MNHEY, CDR2 SMNVEV (reference sequence). V shed 4 bases, J shed 3 bases, and the junction held 6 bases outside the gene matches. CDR3 in amino acids: CASSWGQLLYNSPLHF. In DNA form, the CDR3 reads TGTGCCAGCAGTTGGGGACAGCTTCTCTATAATTCACCCCTCCACTTT.

This clone showed up just once. The V and J genes are TRBV19 and TRBJ2-3; TRBD2 agrees at 9 bases. The CDR3 covers 16 residues. Germline CDR1 LNHDA, CDR2 SQIVND (reference sequence). The trim removed 2 bases at V and 0 bases at J, leaving 3 bases unmatched. This CDR3 is CASSILAGASTDTQYF. For the CDR3, the DNA is TGTGCCAGTAGTATATTAGCGGGGGCTAGCACAGATACGCAGTATTTT.

The chain is built from TRBV6-2 or TRBV6-3 and TRBJ1-1; D might be TRBD1 (5 bases). CDR1 is MNHEY, CDR2 SVGEGT, per germline. The CDR3 spans 14 residues. The V and J ends lost 5 bases and 1 base respectively, with 11 bases between them. The CDR3 sequence: CASSKHQGNTEAFF. The DNA for the CDR3 is TGTGCCAGCAGTAAGCACCAGGGGAACACTGAAGCTTTCTTT.

This clone has only a few counts. V is TRBV5-1 and J is TRBJ1-1; 10 positions match TRBD1. CDR3 length: 13 residues. V was pared by 4 bases and J by 6 bases, with 3 bases of the junction left unmatched. Germline V gives CDR1 SGHRS, CDR2 YFSETQ. The CDR3 loop reads CASSRDRGAEAFF. CDR3 DNA sequence: TGCGCCAGCAGCAGGGACAGGGGCGCTGAAGCTTTCTTT.

This clone turned up a few times. The V gene is TRBV11-2, the J gene TRBJ2-1; 15 bases agree with TRBD2. This CDR3 has 18 amino acids. V was pared by 0 bases and J by 4 bases, with 4 bases of the junction left unmatched. The V gene's germline CDR1 is SGHAT and CDR2 FQNNGV. The DNA of the CDR3 is TGTGCCAGCAGCTTAGAGGGACTAGCGGGGGGTATTTACAATGAGCAGTTCTTC. Its translation: CASSLEGLAGGIYNEQFF.

This sequence joins TRBV5-6 and TRBJ1-4; D is undetermined. Germline CDR1 reads SGHDT; CDR2 reads YYEEEE. V lost 5 bases and J lost 7, with 12 bases in between. CDR3 length: 13 residues. The chain's CDR3 is CASRSRDIEKLFF. CDR3 bases: TGTGCCAGCAGGTCCCGGGATATTGAAAAACTGTTTTTT.

The V gene is TRBV6-7, the J gene TRBJ2-3, with TRBD1 matching 7 bases. TRBV6-7 is assigned to the ORF class and has an uncertain function. CDR3 length: 18 residues. V lost 2 bases to trimming and J lost 0 bases; unmatched junction nucleotides: 11. The CDR3 DNA reads as TGTGCCAGCAGTTACCCCCAGGACAGGCGAGAGAGCACAGATACGCAGTATTTT. Translated, it gives CASSYPQDRRESTDTQYF.

The V gene is TRBV6-5, the J gene TRBJ2-1, with a tentative D call TRBD1 (6 bases). Germline V CDR1 and CDR2: MNHEY, SVGAGI. Trimming took off 6 bases at V and 4 bases at J, with 16 bases between the two ends. The CDR3 is made up of 15 amino acids. CDR3 sequence (DNA): TGTGCCAGCAGAATTACAGGGATTGTGTACAATGAGCAGTTCTTC. Translating it yields CASRITGIVYNEQFF.

In regard to this clone: The germline gene is not matched at one end of the junction; a read error may be the cause. The J gene is TRBJ2-3, the V gene TRBV20-1; 8 bases map to TRBD2. Germline assignment: CDR1 DFQATT and CDR2 SNEGSKA (reference sequence). The CDR3 runs to 11 residues. The CDR3 DNA reads as TGCAGTGCTAGCCTAGCGGGTTCGGGCAAATTT. It is translated as CSASLAGSGKF.

The rearrangement joins TRBV14 to TRBJ1-6, with 12 bases that match TRBD1. V lost 6 bases, J lost 9 bases, and 3 bases stayed unmatched. The CDR3 spans 14 residues. Germline V gene sequence: CDR1 SGHDN, CDR2 FVKESK. In nucleotides, the CDR3 is TGTGCCAGCAGGGGACAGGGGGCGCGTTCACCCCTCCACTTT. This translates into CASRGQGARSPLHF.

The chain employs TRBV5-1 and TRBJ2-2; tentatively, D is TRBD1 or TRBD2 (5 bases each). Trimming cost V 7 bases and J 4 bases, with 14 bases left between them. Germline values: CDR1 SGHRS, CDR2 YFSETQ. The CDR3 extends over 14 amino acids. For the CDR3, the DNA is TGCGCCAGCTCCTCAGGGAGTGCCACCGGGGAGCTGTTTTTT. It encodes CASSSGSATGELFF.

The CDR3 is CASTPSTADVAPQHF. CDR3 bases: TGTGCCAGCACCCCCTCCACAGCGGACGTTGCGCCCCAGCATTTT. The chain links TRBV6-5 to TRBJ1-5; D gene ambiguous. The CDR3 totals 15 residues. Per the germline V gene, CDR1 is MNHEY and CDR2 is SVGAGI. Trimming took 7 bases from V and 9 from J, leaving 22 bases between them.

This clone was counted a single time. DNA for the CDR3: TGTGCCAGCAGCTTATACAGGGGGCCAGAGACCCAGTACTTC. Translating gives CASSLYRGPETQYF. The chain employs TRBV7-2 and TRBJ2-5; 9 bases align to TRBD1. The CDR3 covers 14 residues. With 2 bases clipped from V and 4 bases from J, the junction kept 2 bases outside the gene matches. Per germline, CDR1 SGHTA and CDR2 FQGNSA.

The chain couples TRBV18 to TRBJ1-2; D is ambiguous. The CDR3 length is 15 residues. Germline loops: CDR1 KGHSH, CDR2 LQKENI. V lost 2 bases to trimming and J lost 5 bases, with 15 bases between them. The CDR3 reads CASSPVDLSGYGYTF. CDR3 bases: TGTGCCAGCTCACCAGTGGACCTTTCAGGTTATGGCTACACCTTC. Looking up the rest from reference TRBV18 and TRBJ1-2 gives the full variable domain: NAGVMQNPRHLVRRRGQEARLRCSPMKGHSHVYWYRQLPEEGLKFMVYLQKENIIDESGMPKERFSAEFPKEGPSILRIQQVVRGDSAAYFCASSPVDLSGYGYTFGSGTRLTVV.